This is a list of T cell receptor beta chains from one sample in a study of CD8+ T cells in alopecia areata. Clones were read by immunoSEQ multiplex PCR, and TCRdb kept only the in-frame ones, dropping some. The repertoire includes over 150,000 clones, about three fifths of them detected once, and approximately 5.1% sits in the top ten. The sequencing here drew on CD4+ T cells sorted from blood, taken at week 24, from a patient treated with tofacitinib. The receptors shown here come from a human donor with alopecia areata. CDR3s include the opening cysteine and the closing phenylalanine or tryptophan. Fields, in order: D gene, V gene, J gene, clone size, CDR3 protein, CDR3 DNA. D genes are given only for firm matches. Clone size is given for some rows only: seen once, a few or many times, or a class if the clone is expanded.

D gene: -; V gene: TRBV2; J gene: TRBJ1-5; clone size: -; CDR3 protein: CASSESWVGNQPQHF; CDR3 DNA: TGTGCCAGCAGTGAAAGTTGGGTGGGCAATCAGCCCCAGCATTTT
D gene: -; V gene: TRBV29-1; J gene: TRBJ2-2; clone size: -; CDR3 protein: CSVARNTGELFF; CDR3 DNA: TGCAGCGTTGCTCGGAACACCGGGGAGCTGTTTTTT
D gene: TRBD1; V gene: TRBV7-9; J gene: TRBJ1-1; clone size: -; CDR3 protein: CASSPGQGSNTEAFF; CDR3 DNA: TGTGCCAGCAGCCCCGGACAGGGATCGAACACTGAAGCTTTCTTT
D gene: -; V gene: TRBV4-3; J gene: TRBJ1-2; clone size: once; CDR3 protein: CASSQVALTGGYTF; CDR3 DNA: TGCGCCAGCAGCCAAGTGGCGCTAACAGGAGGCTACACCTTC
D gene: TRBD2; V gene: TRBV7-6; J gene: TRBJ2-1; clone size: -; CDR3 protein: CASSLVLSVASGNNEQFF; CDR3 DNA: TGTGCCAGCAGCTTAGTCCTGTCTGTGGCTAGCGGGAACAATGAGCAGTTCTTC
D gene: TRBD2; V gene: TRBV9; J gene: TRBJ2-1; clone size: once; CDR3 protein: CASSVGLAGFNEQFF; CDR3 DNA: TGTGCCAGCAGCGTGGGGCTAGCGGGGTTTAATGAGCAGTTCTTC
D gene: -; V gene: TRBV7-2; J gene: TRBJ2-5; clone size: -; CDR3 protein: CASSFNYRVDETQYF; CDR3 DNA: TGTGCCAGCAGCTTCAATTACAGGGTAGACGAGACCCAGTACTTC
D gene: -; V gene: TRBV29-1; J gene: TRBJ2-3; clone size: once; CDR3 protein: CSVERGHSDTQYF; CDR3 DNA: TGCAGCGTTGAGCGCGGCCATTCAGATACGCAGTATTTT
D gene: -; V gene: TRBV6-6; J gene: TRBJ1-6; clone size: -; CDR3 protein: CASSYPGYSPLHF; CDR3 DNA: TGTGCCAGCAGTTACCCAGGGTATTCACCCCTCCACTTT
D gene: -; V gene: TRBV11-2; J gene: TRBJ2-2; clone size: -; CDR3 protein: CASSLDSRTSTGELFF; CDR3 DNA: TGTGCCAGCAGCTTAGACTCCCGCACTTCCACCGGGGAGCTGTTTTTT
D gene: TRBD2; V gene: TRBV30; J gene: TRBJ2-3; clone size: -; CDR3 protein: CAWTPWDYSSTDTQYF; CDR3 DNA: TGTGCCTGGACGCCCTGGGACTATTCAAGCACAGATACGCAGTATTTT
D gene: -; V gene: TRBV5-6; J gene: TRBJ2-2; clone size: few; CDR3 protein: CASSPDGDGELFF; CDR3 DNA: TGTGCCAGCAGCCCAGACGGTGATGGGGAGCTGTTTTTT
D gene: -; V gene: TRBV4-1; J gene: TRBJ2-2; clone size: -; CDR3 protein: CASSQDRGLDTGELFF; CDR3 DNA: TGCGCCAGCAGCCAAGATCGGGGGCTGGACACCGGGGAGCTGTTTTTT
D gene: -; V gene: TRBV20-1; J gene: TRBJ1-1; clone size: -; CDR3 protein: CSGRKDTEAFF; CDR3 DNA: TGCAGTGGCCGGAAGGACACTGAAGCTTTCTTT
D gene: -; V gene: TRBV5-1; J gene: TRBJ2-7; clone size: -; CDR3 protein: CASSLQGSNEQYF; CDR3 DNA: TGCGCCAGCAGCTTGCAGGGGTCCAACGAGCAGTACTTC
D gene: -; V gene: TRBV5-6; J gene: TRBJ2-3; clone size: -; CDR3 protein: CASSLARGAKDTQYF; CDR3 DNA: TGTGCCAGCAGCTTGGCCCGGGGGGCTAAAGATACGCAGTATTTT
D gene: -; V gene: TRBV30; J gene: TRBJ2-5; clone size: -; CDR3 protein: CAWSVLAAETQYF; CDR3 DNA: TGTGCCTGGAGTGTACTTGCCGCAGAGACCCAGTACTTC
D gene: TRBD2; V gene: TRBV6-5; J gene: TRBJ2-3; clone size: -; CDR3 protein: CASRLAGGADTQYF; CDR3 DNA: TGTGCCAGCCGACTAGCGGGAGGTGCAGATACGCAGTATTTT
D gene: TRBD1; V gene: TRBV4-2; J gene: TRBJ1-5; clone size: many; CDR3 protein: CASSHRDRVDQPQHF; CDR3 DNA: TGTGCCAGCAGCCACCGGGACAGGGTAGATCAGCCCCAGCATTTT
D gene: TRBD1; V gene: TRBV7-2; J gene: TRBJ2-4; clone size: -; CDR3 protein: CASRRTGGTSKNIQYF; CDR3 DNA: TGTGCCAGCAGGCGAACAGGGGGCACGTCCAAAAACATTCAGTACTTC
D gene: TRBD2; V gene: TRBV7-2; J gene: TRBJ2-4; clone size: few; CDR3 protein: CASSLDSGRHGIQYF; CDR3 DNA: TGTGCCAGCAGCTTAGATAGCGGGAGGCACGGCATTCAGTACTTC
D gene: -; V gene: TRBV9; J gene: TRBJ1-1; clone size: -; CDR3 protein: CANSVASDGNTEAFF; CDR3 DNA: TGTGCCAACAGCGTAGCCTCAGACGGAAACACTGAAGCTTTCTTT
D gene: -; V gene: TRBV6-5; J gene: TRBJ1-2; clone size: -; CDR3 protein: CASSSMSYGYTF; CDR3 DNA: TGTGCCAGCAGTTCGATGAGCTATGGCTACACCTTC
D gene: -; V gene: TRBV30; J gene: TRBJ2-6; clone size: once; CDR3 protein: CAWSTGHSGANVLTF; CDR3 DNA: TGTGCCTGGAGTACGGGCCACTCTGGGGCCAACGTCCTGACTTTC
D gene: -; V gene: TRBV5-1; J gene: TRBJ2-7; clone size: -; CDR3 protein: CASSFDSGTLYEQYF; CDR3 DNA: TGCGCCAGCAGCTTCGATTCCGGGACACTCTACGAGCAGTACTTC
D gene: -; V gene: TRBV4-1; J gene: TRBJ2-5; clone size: few; CDR3 protein: CASSQGAQETQYF; CDR3 DNA: TGCGCCAGCAGCCAGGGGGCCCAAGAGACCCAGTACTTC
D gene: -; V gene: TRBV29-1; J gene: TRBJ1-5; clone size: -; CDR3 protein: CSVGDFQPQHF; CDR3 DNA: TGCAGCGTTGGGGATTTTCAGCCCCAGCATTTT
D gene: -; V gene: TRBV9; J gene: TRBJ1-1; clone size: -; CDR3 protein: CASSVVSGTPNTEAFF; CDR3 DNA: TGTGCCAGCAGCGTAGTGTCCGGGACACCGAACACTGAAGCTTTCTTT